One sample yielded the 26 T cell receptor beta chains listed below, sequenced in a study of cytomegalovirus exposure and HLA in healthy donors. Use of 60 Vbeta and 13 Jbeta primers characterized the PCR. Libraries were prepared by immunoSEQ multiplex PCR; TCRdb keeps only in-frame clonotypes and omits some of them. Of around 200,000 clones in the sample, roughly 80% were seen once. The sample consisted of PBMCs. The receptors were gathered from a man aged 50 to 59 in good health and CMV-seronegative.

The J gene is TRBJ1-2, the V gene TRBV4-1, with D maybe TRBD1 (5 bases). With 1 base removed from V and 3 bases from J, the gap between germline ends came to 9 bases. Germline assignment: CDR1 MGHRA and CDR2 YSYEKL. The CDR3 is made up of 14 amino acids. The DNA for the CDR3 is TGCGCCAGCAGCCAAGCCGGGGGGGACTATGGCTACACCTTC. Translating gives CASSQAGGDYGYTF.

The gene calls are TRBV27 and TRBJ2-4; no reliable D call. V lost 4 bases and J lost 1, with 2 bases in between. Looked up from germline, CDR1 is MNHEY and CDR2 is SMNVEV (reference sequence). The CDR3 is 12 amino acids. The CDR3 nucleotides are TGTGCCAGCAGTTCGGCCAAAAACATTCAGTACTTC. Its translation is CASSSAKNIQYF.

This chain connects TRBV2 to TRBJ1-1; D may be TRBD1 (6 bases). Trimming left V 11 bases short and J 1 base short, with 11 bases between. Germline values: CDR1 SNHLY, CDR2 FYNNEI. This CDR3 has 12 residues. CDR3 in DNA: TGTGCCGGGACACAAGAGAACACTGAAGCTTTCTTT. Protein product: CAGTQENTEAFF. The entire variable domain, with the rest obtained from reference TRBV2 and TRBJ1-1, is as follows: EPEVTQTPSHQVTQMGQEVILRCVPISNHLYFYWYRQILGQKVEFLVSFYNNEISEKSEIFDDQFSVERPDGSNFTLKIRSTKLEDSAMYFCAGTQENTEAFFGQGTRLTVV.

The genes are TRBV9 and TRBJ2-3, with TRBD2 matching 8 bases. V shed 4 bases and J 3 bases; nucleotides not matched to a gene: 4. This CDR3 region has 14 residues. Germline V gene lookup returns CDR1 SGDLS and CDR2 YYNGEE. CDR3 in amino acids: CASSYSGGTDTQYF. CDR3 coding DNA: TGTGCCAGCAGCTATTCGGGAGGGACAGATACGCAGTATTTT.

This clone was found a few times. The CDR3 here is CASSHSLLTSGRTEQFF. In DNA, the CDR3 is TGTGCCAGCAGCCACTCCCTATTAACTAGCGGGAGGACTGAGCAGTTCTTC. The rearrangement links TRBV14 to TRBJ2-1; 12 bases are shared with TRBD2. Germline assignment: CDR1 SGHDN and CDR2 FVKESK. The CDR3 runs 17 residues. The junction had 12 bases not matched to a gene; V was cut back by 3 bases and J by 9 bases.

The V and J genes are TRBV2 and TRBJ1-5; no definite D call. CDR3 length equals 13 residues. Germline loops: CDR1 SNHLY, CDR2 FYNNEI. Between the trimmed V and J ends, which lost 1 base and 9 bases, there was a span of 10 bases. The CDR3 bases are TGTGCCAGCAGTGAAGGCCGGGTCCTGCCCCAGCATTTT. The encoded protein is CASSEGRVLPQHF.

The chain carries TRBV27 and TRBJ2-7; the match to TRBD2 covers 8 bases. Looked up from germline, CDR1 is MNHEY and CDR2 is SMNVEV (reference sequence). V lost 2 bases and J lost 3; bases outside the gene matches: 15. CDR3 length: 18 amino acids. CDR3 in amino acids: CASSLGPGRALAVYEQYF. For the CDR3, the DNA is TGTGCCAGCAGTTTAGGTCCAGGGAGGGCACTAGCGGTCTACGAGCAGTACTTC.

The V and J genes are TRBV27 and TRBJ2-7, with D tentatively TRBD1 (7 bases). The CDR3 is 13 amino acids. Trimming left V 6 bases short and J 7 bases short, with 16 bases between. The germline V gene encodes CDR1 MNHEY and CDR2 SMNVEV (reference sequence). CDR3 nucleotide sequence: TGTGCCAGCAGCCGGGGGACAGTAGGAGAGCAGTACTTC. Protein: CASSRGTVGEQYF.

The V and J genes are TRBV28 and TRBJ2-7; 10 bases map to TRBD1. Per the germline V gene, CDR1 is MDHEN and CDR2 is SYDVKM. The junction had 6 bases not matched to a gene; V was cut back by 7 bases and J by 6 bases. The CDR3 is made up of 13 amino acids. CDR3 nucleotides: TGTGCCAGCAACCAAGACAGGGGGCCCGAGCAGTACTTC. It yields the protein CASNQDRGPEQYF.

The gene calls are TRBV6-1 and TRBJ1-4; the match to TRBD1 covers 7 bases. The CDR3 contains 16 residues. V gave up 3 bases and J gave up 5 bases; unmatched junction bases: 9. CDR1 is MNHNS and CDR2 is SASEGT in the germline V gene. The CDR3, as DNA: TGTGCCAGCAGTGAGGGCAGGGGGATTACGAATGAAAAACTGTTTTTT. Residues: CASSEGRGITNEKLFF.

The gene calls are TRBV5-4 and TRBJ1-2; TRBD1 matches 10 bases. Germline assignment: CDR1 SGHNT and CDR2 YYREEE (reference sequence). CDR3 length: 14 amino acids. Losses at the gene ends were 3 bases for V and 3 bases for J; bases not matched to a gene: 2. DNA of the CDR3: TGTGCCAGCAGCTCGGGACAGGGGTACTATGGCTACACCTTC. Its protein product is CASSSGQGYYGYTF.

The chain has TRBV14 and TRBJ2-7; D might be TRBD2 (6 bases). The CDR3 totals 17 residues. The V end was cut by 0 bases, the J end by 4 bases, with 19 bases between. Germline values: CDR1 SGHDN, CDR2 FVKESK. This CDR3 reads CASSQEPGLATSYEQYF. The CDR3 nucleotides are TGTGCCAGCAGCCAAGAACCCGGTCTAGCGACCTCATACGAGCAGTACTTC. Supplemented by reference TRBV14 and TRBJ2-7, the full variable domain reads EAGVTQFPSHSVIEKGQTVTLRCDPISGHDNLYWYRRVMGKEIKFLLHFVKESKQDESGMPNNRFLAERTGGTYSTLKVQPAELEDSGVYFCASSQEPGLATSYEQYFGPGTRLTVT.

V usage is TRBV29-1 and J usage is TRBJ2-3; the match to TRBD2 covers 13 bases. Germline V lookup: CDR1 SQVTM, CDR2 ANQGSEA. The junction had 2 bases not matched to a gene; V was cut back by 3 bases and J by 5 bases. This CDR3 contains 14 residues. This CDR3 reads CSVDGLAGVDTQYF. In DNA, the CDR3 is TGCAGCGTTGATGGACTAGCGGGAGTAGATACGCAGTATTTT.

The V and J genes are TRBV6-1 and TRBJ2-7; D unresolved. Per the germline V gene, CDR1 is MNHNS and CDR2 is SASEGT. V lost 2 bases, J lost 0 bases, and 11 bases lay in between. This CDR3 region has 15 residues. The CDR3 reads CASSETGAGSYEQYF. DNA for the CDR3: TGTGCCAGCAGTGAAACCGGAGCTGGCTCCTACGAGCAGTACTTC.

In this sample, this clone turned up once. The CDR3 coding sequence is TGTGCCAGCAGCGTAGGGCAGGTGAACACCGGGGAGCTGTTTTTT. Translation: CASSVGQVNTGELFF. V and J are TRBV9 and TRBJ2-2; D call uncertain. V lost 0 bases and J 1 base, leaving 7 bases between the germline ends. Germline V gives CDR1 SGDLS, CDR2 YYNGEE. The CDR3 spans 15 residues.

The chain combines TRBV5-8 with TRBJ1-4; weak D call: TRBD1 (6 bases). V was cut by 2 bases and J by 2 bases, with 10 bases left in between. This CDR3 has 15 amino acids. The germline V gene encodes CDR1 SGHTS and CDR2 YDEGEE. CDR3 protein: CASSFGRGTNEKLFF. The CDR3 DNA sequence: TGTGCCAGCAGCTTCGGGAGGGGGACTAATGAAAAACTGTTTTTT.

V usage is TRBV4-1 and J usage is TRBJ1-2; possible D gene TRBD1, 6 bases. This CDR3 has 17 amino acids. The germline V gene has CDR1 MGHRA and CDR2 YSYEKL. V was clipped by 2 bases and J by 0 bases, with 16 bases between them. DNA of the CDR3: TGCGCCAGCAGCCAAAGACACGGACAGTCGACTAACTATGGCTACACCTTC. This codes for CASSQRHGQSTNYGYTF.

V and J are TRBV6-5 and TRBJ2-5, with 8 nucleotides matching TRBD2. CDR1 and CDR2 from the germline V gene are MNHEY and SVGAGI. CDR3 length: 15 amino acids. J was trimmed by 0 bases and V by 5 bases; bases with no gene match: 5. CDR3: CASSGLAGNQETQYF. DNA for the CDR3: TGTGCCAGCAGTGGCTTAGCGGGAAACCAAGAGACCCAGTACTTC.

The CDR3 DNA reads as TGCGCCAGCAGCTTGGCGCTAGCGGGAGGGGTAGAGACCCAGTACTTC. It translates to CASSLALAGGVETQYF. J is TRBJ2-5 and V is TRBV5-1; 12 nucleotides line up with TRBD2. Germline V gene data show CDR1 as SGHRS and CDR2 as YFSETQ. This CDR3 has 16 amino acids. Trimming cost V 0 bases and J 4 bases; bases outside gene matches: 4.

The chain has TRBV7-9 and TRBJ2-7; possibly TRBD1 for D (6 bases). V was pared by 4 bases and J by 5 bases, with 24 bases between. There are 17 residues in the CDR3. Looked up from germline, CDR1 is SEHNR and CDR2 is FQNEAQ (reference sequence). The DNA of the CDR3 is TGTGCCAGCAGCTCAAATTACGGACAGCCCCAGAGTCACGAGCAGTACTTC. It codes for CASSSNYGQPQSHEQYF.

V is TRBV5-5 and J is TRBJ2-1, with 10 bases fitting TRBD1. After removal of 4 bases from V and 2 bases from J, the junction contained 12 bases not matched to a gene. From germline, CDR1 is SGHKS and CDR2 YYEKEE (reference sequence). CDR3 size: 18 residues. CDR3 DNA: TGTGCCAGCAGCCAGGCCGGGGGACAGGGGTTCACCTACAATGAGCAGTTCTTC. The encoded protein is CASSQAGGQGFTYNEQFF. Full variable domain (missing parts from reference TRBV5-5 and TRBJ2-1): DAGVTQSPTHLIKTRGQQVTLRCSPISGHKSVSWYQQVLGQGPQFIFQYYEKEERGRGNFPDRFSARQFPNYSSELNVNALLLGDSALYLCASSQAGGQGFTYNEQFFGPGTRLTVL.

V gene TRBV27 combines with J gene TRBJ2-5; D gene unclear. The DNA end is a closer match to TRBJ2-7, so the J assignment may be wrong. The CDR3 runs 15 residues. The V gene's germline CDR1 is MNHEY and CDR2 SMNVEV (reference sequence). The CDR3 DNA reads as TGTGCCAGCAGTTTGGGTCGAGCCCAGAACTACGAGCAGTACTTC. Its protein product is CASSLGRAQNYEQYF.

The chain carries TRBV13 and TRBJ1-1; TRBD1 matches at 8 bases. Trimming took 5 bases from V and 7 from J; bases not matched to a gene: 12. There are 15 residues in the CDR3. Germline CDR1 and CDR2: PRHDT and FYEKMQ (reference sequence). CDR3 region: CASSTPQDRALEAFF. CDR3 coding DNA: TGTGCCAGCAGCACACCCCAGGACAGGGCACTTGAAGCTTTCTTT.

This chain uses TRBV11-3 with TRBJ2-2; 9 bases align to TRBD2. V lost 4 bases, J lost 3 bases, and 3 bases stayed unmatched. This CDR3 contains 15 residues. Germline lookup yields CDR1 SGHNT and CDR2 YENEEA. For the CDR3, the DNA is TGTGCCAGCAGCTATAGCGGGAGCTACACCGGGGAGCTGTTTTTT. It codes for CASSYSGSYTGELFF.

CDR3 sequence: CASRSRGQGGTEAFF. The CDR3 region has the DNA TGTGCCAGCAGATCCCGTGGACAGGGGGGAACTGAAGCTTTCTTT. The chain joins TRBV7-9 to TRBJ1-1, with TRBD1 matching 10 bases. Losses at the gene ends were 6 bases for V and 5 bases for J; bases not matched to a gene: 9. There are 15 residues in the CDR3. Germline lookup yields CDR1 SEHNR and CDR2 FQNEAQ (reference sequence).

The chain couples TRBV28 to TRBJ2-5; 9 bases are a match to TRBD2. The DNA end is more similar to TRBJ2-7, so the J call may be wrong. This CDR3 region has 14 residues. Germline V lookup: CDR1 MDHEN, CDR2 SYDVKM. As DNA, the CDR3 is TGTGCCAGCAAGTTAGCGGGGGACTCCTACGAGCAGTACTTC. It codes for CASKLAGDSYEQYF.